This TCR beta chain was recorded in a study of human T cells and chemical hapten exposure. The wider study: Minor pooled library volume differences mainly drove per-sample TCR yield variation. Study-wide points: The number of TCRs above 1 in 1000 frequency did not change after DPC sensitization.

The CDR3 loop spans 13 amino acids. The germline V gene has CDR1 KGHDR and CDR2 SFDVKD. Per the original methods: Counts of TCRs in each sample centred on a median of around 92,000 and extended from around 25,000 to 690,000. TCRdb ran MiXCR on the RACE reads and lists one entry per CDR3 protein. It is TCRdb's table, rather than the study itself, that gives the V and J calls and clone size. The repertoire holds over 85,000 distinct CDR3 sequences, with about 8.6% as singletons. As regards this clonotype: What it binds is unknown. The junction departs from germline at one end; a sequencing error may be responsible.

Specified time point: healthy volunteer bleed at 2 weeks. It was unfractionated whole blood from which total RNA was extracted. The source material was whole blood. This chain joins TRBV24-1 and TRBJ2-3; D is ambiguous. The TCR sequence derives from a female donor in good health. Some clones in this sample may be carry-over from other donors' samples. For the CDR3, the DNA is TGTGTCACCAGCAGAGAGATCACAGATACGCAGTATTTT. Translating gives CVTSREITDTQYF.